These T cell receptor beta chains were read from a single sample in a study of CD8+CD57+ T cells in acquired aplastic anemia. TCRdb processed the reads anew with MiXCR; each CDR3 protein has one entry. Of 450,000 to 600,000 distinct CDR3 sequences in the sample, approximately 32% were seen once. Sequencing was carried out using sorted CD4+, CD8+, or CD8+CD57+ T cells (not recorded which) from PBMCs. The receptors come from a human donor with aplastic anemia. Each CDR3 is given with its conserved first and last residue. The D gene is left open where the match is weak. Only some rows state a clone size, as once, few, many or a class for expanded clones.

>.|TRBJ1-6|.|TRBV27
TGTGCCAGCAGTTTATTCGCTCTTTCGGACGGAACCCTTGATTCACCCCTCCACTTT
CASSLFALSDGTLDSPLHF
>.|TRBJ2-6|.|TRBV9
TGTGCCAGCAGCGAACAGGAGTATGGGGCCAACGTCCTGACTTTC
CASSEQEYGANVLTF
>.|TRBJ1-1|many|TRBV19
TGTGCCAGTAGGCGCAGCGAGAACACTGAAGCTTTCTTT
CASRRSENTEAFF
>.|TRBJ2-1|many|TRBV9
TGTGCCAGCAGCGTAGAAATGAATCCCTACAATGAGCAGTTCTTC
CASSVEMNPYNEQFF
>TRBD2|TRBJ2-1|many|TRBV19
TGTGCCAGTAGCGTTGATAGCGGGAGATATGAGCAGTTCTTC
CASSVDSGRYEQFF
>.|TRBJ2-7|.|TRBV7-2
TGTGCCAGCAGCTTTACCAGCAGCTCCTACGAGCAGCACTTC
CASSFTSSSYEQHF
>.|TRBJ2-7|few|TRBV30
TGTGCCTGGGGACCTGGGGGGTCCTACGAGCAGTACTTC
CAWGPGGSYEQYF
>.|TRBJ2-1|many|TRBV20-1
TGCAGTGCTAGTACTAGCAATGAGCAGTTCTTC
CSASTSNEQFF
>TRBD2|TRBJ2-7|many|TRBV10-3
TGTGCCATCAGTGAGGGGCGGGACTACTACGAGCAGTACTTC
CAISEGRDYYEQYF
>.|TRBJ1-1|few|TRBV4-1
TGCGCCAGCAGCCAAGAGTTCCGCGACACTGAAGCTTTCTTT
CASSQEFRDTEAFF
>TRBD2|TRBJ2-1|.|TRBV12-3/TRBV12-4
TGTGCCAGCACTTATAGCGGGAGAGGTTTAGCCAATGAGCAGTTCTTC
CASTYSGRGLANEQFF